A single sample gave rise to the 2 T cell receptor beta chains below, sequenced in a study of blood T cell repertoires in COVID-19. TCRdb keeps only in-frame clones here, not all; method: immunoSEQ multiplex PCR. The sample shows tens of thousands of clones, about 92% of them seen only once. Specimen: peripheral blood. These TCRs come from a young man with COVID-19, enrolled during active disease.

V is TRBV28 and J is TRBJ1-1; 8 positions agree with TRBD1. The germline gives CDR1 MDHEN, CDR2 SYDVKM. This CDR3 region has 13 residues. The V gene end was trimmed by 10 bases and the J gene end by 1 base; junction bases not matched to a gene: 5. The CDR3 DNA reads as TGTGCCACATATGACAGGGGGAACACTGAAGCTTTCTTT. Its translation is CATYDRGNTEAFF.

The chain recombines TRBV5-1 with TRBJ1-6; 9 bases are shared with TRBD1. The CDR3 totals 15 residues. In germline, CDR1 is SGHRS, CDR2 YFSETQ. J lost 9 bases, V lost 4 bases, and 8 bases had no gene match. DNA for the CDR3: TGCGCCAGCAGCAAGGACAGGGGCTCGGGTTCACCCCTCCACTTT. Translated: CASSKDRGSGSPLHF. The complete variable domain, with remaining parts taken from reference TRBV5-1 and TRBJ1-6, reads KAGVTQTPRYLIKTRGQQVTLSCSPISGHRSVSWYQQTPGQGLQFLFEYFSETQRNKGNFPGRFSGRQFSNSRSEMNVSTLELGDSALYLCASSKDRGSGSPLHFGNGTRLTVT.